This entry lists 15 T cell receptor beta chains sequenced from one sample in a study of cytomegalovirus exposure and HLA in healthy donors. Amplification used 60 Vbeta primers and 13 Jbeta primers. TCRdb keeps only in-frame clones here, not all; method: immunoSEQ multiplex PCR. The sample includes roughly 90,000 clones, under 80% seen only once; the top ten take around 22%. Sequencing was done on a sample of PBMCs. The receptors come from a man aged 25 to 45 in good health and CMV-seropositive.

CDR3 DNA sequence: TGTGCCAGCAGCGTAGAGGGGGCGGGGTTGGAAGAGACCCAGTACTTC. Residues: CASSVEGAGLEETQYF. The rearrangement links TRBV9 to TRBJ2-5, with TRBD1 as a possible D gene (7 bases). Trimming left V 0 bases short and J 3 bases short, with 15 bases between. This CDR3 region has 16 residues. Germline CDR1 reads SGDLS; CDR2 reads YYNGEE.

As regards this clone: A junction end diverges from the germline sequence, so it may reflect a read error. The chain recombines TRBV7-2 with TRBJ1-2; D is uncertain. The CDR3 has 11 residues. The germline V gene has CDR1 SGHTA and CDR2 FQGNSA. The CDR3 region is CASSSDYGYTF. The CDR3 region has the DNA TGTGCCAGCAGCTCGGACTACGGCTACACCTTC.

This clone has a handful of counts. This chain links TRBV28 with TRBJ2-1; maybe TRBD2 (6 bases). This CDR3 region has 15 residues. Looked up from germline, CDR1 is MDHEN and CDR2 is SYDVKM. Trimming stripped 6 bases from V and 4 bases from J, with 16 bases between. The CDR3 spells CASRFGTSYYNEQFF. In DNA, the CDR3 is TGTGCCAGCAGATTCGGGACTTCGTATTACAATGAGCAGTTCTTC.

In DNA form, the CDR3 reads TGTGCCAGCAGTCCCCTCAGGGAATTTCCCTACGAGCAGTACTTC. It yields the protein CASSPLREFPYEQYF. The chain is built from TRBV6-5 and TRBJ2-7; D might be TRBD1 (5 bases). The CDR3 spans 15 residues. V shed 5 bases and J shed 2 bases, with 16 bases lying between them. Germline V gives CDR1 MNHEY, CDR2 SVGAGI.

There are a few counts of this clone. This chain joins TRBV7-2 and TRBJ2-7; 11 bases agree with TRBD2. The V and J ends lost 1 base and 5 bases, in that order; junction bases with no gene match: 4. The CDR3 is 15 residues long. The germline gives CDR1 SGHTA, CDR2 FQGNSA. This CDR3 reads CASSLVAGGRDEQYF. The DNA of the CDR3 is TGTGCCAGCAGCTTAGTAGCGGGAGGGCGAGACGAGCAGTACTTC.

This clone is a singleton in its sample. This chain uses TRBV6-4 with TRBJ2-1, with 7 positions matching TRBD2. The germline CDR1 and CDR2 sequences are MRHNA and SNTAGT. Trimming at V came to 5 bases and at J to 5 bases, leaving 15 bases not matched to a gene. CDR3 length: 17 amino acids. CDR3 DNA sequence: TGTGCCAGCAGTCCCCGGCACCTAGCGGCCCTCAACAATGAGCAGTTCTTC. Translation: CASSPRHLAALNNEQFF.

CDR3 in amino acids: CASSPGLAGEGQETQYF. CDR3 nucleotides: TGCGCCAGCAGCCCCGGACTAGCGGGAGAGGGGCAAGAGACCCAGTACTTC. The V gene is TRBV5-1, the J gene TRBJ2-5, with TRBD2 matching over 13 bases. The CDR3 is made up of 17 amino acids. V dropped 4 bases and J dropped 2; count of bases not matched to a gene: 8. Per the germline V gene, CDR1 is SGHRS and CDR2 is YFSETQ. Based on the CDR3 plus reference TRBV5-1 and TRBJ2-5, the full variable domain is KAGVTQTPRYLIKTRGQQVTLSCSPISGHRSVSWYQQTPGQGLQFLFEYFSETQRNKGNFPGRFSGRQFSNSRSEMNVSTLELGDSALYLCASSPGLAGEGQETQYFGPGTRLLVL.

Points on this clone: A read error may account for a junction end that differs from germline. The gene calls are TRBV7-9 and TRBJ2-4; D may be TRBD1 (5 bases). The germline V gene encodes CDR1 SEHNR and CDR2 FQNEAQ (reference sequence). This CDR3 contains 12 residues. The CDR3: CSSSARASDLDF. The CDR3 DNA is TGTTCCAGCAGCGCCAGGGCCTCCGACTTGGACTTC.

The rearrangement links TRBV10-3 to TRBJ2-5; no definite D call. The germline gives CDR1 ENHRY, CDR2 SYGVKD. Trimming removed 3 bases from V and 5 bases from J, with 10 bases in between. The CDR3 loop spans 13 amino acids. The CDR3 coding sequence is TGTGCCATCAGTGATCGACACCTGGAGACCCAGTACTTC. Translation: CAISDRHLETQYF.

This clone was seen only a few times. The chain carries TRBV4-3 and TRBJ2-1; 10 bases fit TRBD2. The germline V gene encodes CDR1 LGHNA and CDR2 YSLEER. This CDR3 has 17 residues. The V gene end was trimmed by 2 bases and the J gene end by 2 bases; junction bases not matched to a gene: 6. The CDR3 region is CASSQSRTSGTYNEQFF. In nucleotides, the CDR3 is TGCGCCAGCAGCCAATCTCGGACTAGCGGAACCTACAATGAGCAGTTCTTC.

This clone was detected once. The rearrangement joins TRBV5-1 to TRBJ1-4; possible D gene TRBD1, 5 bases. Germline values: CDR1 SGHRS, CDR2 YFSETQ. Deletions cut 1 base from V and 7 bases from J, with 14 bases between. The CDR3 is made up of 15 amino acids. CDR3 sequence reads: CASSLKEGYGEKLFF. The CDR3 nucleotides read TGCGCCAGCAGCTTGAAGGAGGGGTACGGTGAAAAACTGTTTTTT. Supplemented by reference TRBV5-1 and TRBJ1-4, the full variable domain reads KAGVTQTPRYLIKTRGQQVTLSCSPISGHRSVSWYQQTPGQGLQFLFEYFSETQRNKGNFPGRFSGRQFSNSRSEMNVSTLELGDSALYLCASSLKEGYGEKLFFGSGTQLSVL.

The chain combines TRBV6-6 with TRBJ2-3, with D unclear. Trimming took 11 bases from V and 5 from J, leaving 5 bases between them. This CDR3 has 9 residues. From germline, CDR1 is MNHNY and CDR2 SVGAGI (reference sequence). CDR3 coding DNA: TGTGCCGCCGGAGATACGCAGTATTTT. This encodes CAAGDTQYF.

This clone was observed a handful of times. The rearrangement links TRBV2 to TRBJ2-3; tentative D call: TRBD1 (6 bases). Germline V gene lookup returns CDR1 SNHLY and CDR2 FYNNEI. Trimming took 4 bases from V and 3 from J, leaving 14 bases between them. The CDR3 length is 15 residues. The CDR3 coding sequence is TGTGCCAGCAGTGTACAGGGAGCACTAACAGATACGCAGTATTTT. It codes for CASSVQGALTDTQYF.

CDR3: CSVEDAGYTEAFF. The CDR3 nucleotides read TGCAGCGTTGAAGACGCGGGGTACACTGAAGCTTTCTTT. This rearrangement joins TRBV29-1 to TRBJ1-1; D gene uncertain. The CDR3 is 13 residues long. The germline CDR1 and CDR2 sequences are SQVTM and ANQGSEA. The V gene lost 0 bases and the J gene lost 3 bases, with 8 bases spanning the gap.

The chain joins TRBV6-1 to TRBJ2-3; TRBD1 is a possible D gene (5 bases). The CDR3 runs to 13 residues. Between the trimmed V and J ends, which lost 0 bases and 5 bases, there was a span of 6 bases. Per germline, CDR1 MNHNS and CDR2 SASEGT. DNA of the CDR3: TGTGCCAGCAGTGAAGCTCAGGGAGATACGCAGTATTTT. It specifies CASSEAQGDTQYF.